Each of the 25 T cell receptor beta chains below was sequenced from the same sample in a study of blood T cells in healthy people across ages. Sample-barcoded 5' priming and a J-beta primer mix drove a second PCR of roughly 7 to 11 cycles. TCRdb redid the calling of the 5' RACE reads with MiXCR, one entry per CDR3 protein. The sample includes some 710,000 distinct CDR3 sequences, around 50% of them seen just once. Source material: blood. The origin of the receptors is a man aged 80 or over in good health.

V is TRBV12-3 or TRBV12-4 and J is TRBJ2-2, with D perhaps TRBD2 (6 bases). The germline V and J ends were trimmed by 3 bases and 1 base, with 9 bases remaining between them. CDR3 length equals 15 residues. The CDR3, as DNA: TGTGCCAGCAGTTTGGGCGGGATGAACACCGGGGAGCTGTTTTTT. Its translation: CASSLGGMNTGELFF.

This chain joins TRBV5-1 and TRBJ2-3; a possible D gene is TRBD1 (6 bases). V was shortened by 4 bases and J by 2 bases, with 11 bases between the two germline ends. The CDR3 length is 14 residues. In germline, CDR1 is SGHRS, CDR2 YFSETQ. CDR3 bases: TGCGCCAGCAGCAACGGACAGCCCACAGATACGCAGTATTTT. As protein: CASSNGQPTDTQYF.

This clonotype was picked up a small number of times. The DNA for the CDR3 is TGTGCCAGCAGGGGACAGGGCCCTTGGGAGCAGTACTTC. Translating gives CASRGQGPWEQYF. This chain joins TRBV2 and TRBJ2-7; 9 bases align to TRBD1. This CDR3 is 13 amino acids long. The ends lost 6 bases at V and 7 bases at J; junction bases unmatched: 7. Germline CDR1 reads SNHLY; CDR2 reads FYNNEI. The variable domain in full, completed from reference TRBV2 and TRBJ2-7, reads EPEVTQTPSHQVTQMGQEVILRCVPISNHLYFYWYRQILGQKVEFLVSFYNNEISEKSEIFDDQFSVERPDGSNFTLKIRSTKLEDSAMYFCASRGQGPWEQYFGPGTRLTVT.

The chain links TRBV7-3 to TRBJ1-1; a weak D match, TRBD1 (5 bases). This CDR3 is 15 amino acids long. V was pared by 2 bases and J by 1 base, with 11 bases between. The V gene's germline CDR1 is SGHTA and CDR2 FQGTGA. The CDR3 loop is CASSLVGVQNTEAFF. The CDR3 coding sequence is TGTGCCAGCAGCTTAGTGGGGGTGCAGAACACTGAAGCTTTCTTT.

This chain connects TRBV2 to TRBJ1-2; 9 nucleotides agree with TRBD1. The CDR3 runs to 13 residues. Losses at the gene ends were 7 bases for V and 4 bases for J; bases not matched to a gene: 4. Germline V CDR1 and CDR2: SNHLY, FYNNEI. DNA of the CDR3: TGTGCCAGCACCAGGGACAGGGTCTATGGCTACACCTTC. Translation: CASTRDRVYGYTF.

This clonotype was counted only a few times. The chain has TRBV7-6 and TRBJ2-7; tentatively, D is TRBD1 (5 bases). The V gene's germline CDR1 is SGHVS and CDR2 FNYEAQ. Trimming shortened V by 0 bases and J by 2 bases, and 17 bases separated the two germline ends. CDR3 size: 17 residues. In DNA form, the CDR3 reads TGTGCCAGCAGCTTAGCGCCCTGGGTAAGACAGACCTACGAGCAGTACTTC. Its translation is CASSLAPWVRQTYEQYF. Full variable domain (remainder filled in from reference TRBV7-6 and TRBJ2-7): GAGVSQSPRYKVTKRGQDVALRCDPISGHVSLYWYRQALGQGPEFLTYFNYEAQQDKSGLPNDRFSAERPEGSISTLTIQRTEQRDSAMYRCASSLAPWVRQTYEQYFGPGTRLTVT.

The V and J genes are TRBV25-1 and TRBJ2-7; tentative D call: TRBD2 (5 bases). The germline V gene has CDR1 MGHDK and CDR2 SYGVNS. V lost 2 bases and J lost 7, with 12 bases in between. CDR3 length: 13 residues. CDR3 in DNA: TGTGCCAGCAGTGAAGCGGGCGGAATAGAGCAGTACTTC. It codes for CASSEAGGIEQYF.

This clonotype has only a few counts. This chain uses TRBV27 with TRBJ1-4; the match to TRBD1 covers 8 bases. This CDR3 has 16 amino acids. J was trimmed by 3 bases and V by 2 bases; bases with no gene match: 5. The germline V gene encodes CDR1 MNHEY and CDR2 SMNVEV (reference sequence). CDR3 nucleotides: TGTGCCAGCAGTTTAAGCAGGGGGCAGGCTAATGAAAAACTGTTTTTT. Protein sequence: CASSLSRGQANEKLFF.

The chain uses TRBV11-2 and TRBJ1-2; D remains unclear. This CDR3 spans 13 amino acids. V gave up 0 bases and J gave up 3 bases, with 5 bases separating them. The germline V gene has CDR1 SGHAT and CDR2 FQNNGV. CDR3 amino acids: CASSLDYDYGYTF. CDR3 bases: TGTGCCAGCAGCTTAGATTATGACTATGGCTACACCTTC.

This chain connects TRBV2 to TRBJ2-5; D ambiguous. V shed 4 bases and J shed 13 bases, with 19 bases lying between them. This CDR3 contains 13 residues. Germline assignment: CDR1 SNHLY and CDR2 FYNNEI. The CDR3 nucleotides read TGTGCCAGCAGTGCAGTCCGAGCCTACGAGCGGTACTTC. Its protein product is CASSAVRAYERYF.

This clonotype has only a few counts. The rearrangement joins TRBV7-3 to TRBJ2-5; the match to TRBD2 covers 11 bases. There are 16 residues in the CDR3. CDR1 and CDR2 (germline): SGHTA, FQGTGA. V lost 5 bases, J lost 1 base, and 6 bases stayed unmatched. This CDR3 is CASSPLGTSGQETQYF. DNA for the CDR3: TGTGCCAGCAGCCCCCTCGGGACTAGCGGCCAAGAGACCCAGTACTTC.

V usage is TRBV9 and J usage is TRBJ2-3; D might be TRBD2 (5 bases). Germline lookup yields CDR1 SGDLS and CDR2 YYNGEE. The CDR3 sequence is 15 residues long. V lost 1 base, J lost 4 bases, and 13 bases lay in between. The CDR3 DNA reads as TGTGCCAGCAGCGTACGAACGGGATCGGCAGATACGCAGTATTTT. It encodes CASSVRTGSADTQYF.

The chain joins TRBV3-1 to TRBJ2-6, with 8 nucleotides matching TRBD1. With 5 bases clipped from V and 2 bases from J, the junction kept 2 bases outside the gene matches. Germline CDR1 is LGHDT and CDR2 is YNNKEL (reference sequence). This CDR3 has 15 residues. The CDR3 region has the DNA TGTGCCAGCAGCTCAGGGGGCCCTGGGGCCAACGTCCTGACTTTC. Translated, it gives CASSSGGPGANVLTF.

The V gene is TRBV7-2, the J gene TRBJ1-6; 11 bases align to TRBD1. After removal of 3 bases from V and 10 bases from J, the junction contained 8 bases not matched to a gene. The CDR3 consists of 16 residues. Germline CDR1 SGHTA, CDR2 FQGNSA. CDR3 sequence: CASSLYPGQGVSPLHF. The CDR3 nucleotides read TGTGCCAGCAGCTTGTATCCGGGACAGGGGGTCTCACCCCTCCACTTT.

V and J are TRBV6-2 or TRBV6-3 and TRBJ1-5; 8 bases match TRBD1. Germline CDR1 and CDR2: MNHEY and SVGEGT. The length of the CDR3 is 13 residues. The trim removed 4 bases at V and 7 bases at J, leaving 3 bases unmatched. The CDR3 region has the DNA TGTGCCAGCAGTTCAGGGGGCCGACAGCCCCAGCATTTT. Its translation is CASSSGGRQPQHF.

The J gene is TRBJ2-7, the V gene TRBV5-1; D is unresolved. CDR3 length: 13 residues. Germline-derived CDR1 and CDR2 are SGHRS and YFSETQ. Trimming cost V 2 bases and J 5 bases, with 11 bases left between them. This CDR3 reads CASSFTVTDEQYF. The CDR3 DNA sequence: TGCGCCAGCAGCTTCACGGTGACCGACGAGCAGTACTTC.

This chain links TRBV6-2 or TRBV6-3 with TRBJ2-4; TRBD2 aligns across 12 bases. The CDR3 spans 16 residues. J lost 13 bases, V lost 4 bases, and 14 bases had no gene match. In germline, CDR1 is MNHEY, CDR2 SVGEGT. CDR3 in DNA: TGTGCCAGCAGTTCCCTTACTAGCGGGAGGACCCGAGAGCAGTACTTC. It yields the protein CASSSLTSGRTREQYF.

The gene calls are TRBV6-2 or TRBV6-3 and TRBJ1-6, with D perhaps TRBD1 (6 bases). The CDR3 totals 13 residues. Trimming took 10 bases from V and 10 from J, leaving 17 bases between them. The germline V gene encodes CDR1 MNHEY and CDR2 SVGEGT. The CDR3 sequence: CATQPRGTSPLHF. The CDR3 bases are TGTGCCACCCAACCGCGGGGGACATCACCCCTCCACTTT.

About this clonotype: A read error may be the cause here, since a much bigger clone is one base away. J is TRBJ1-1 and V is TRBV12-3 or TRBV12-4; D gene uncertain. Trimming shortened V by 5 bases and J by 3 bases, and 13 bases separated the two germline ends. The CDR3 has 14 residues. CDR3 in DNA: TGTGCCAGCAGTGTATGGGCGCGGGACACTGAAGCTTTCTTT. This codes for CASSVWARDTEAFF.

The chain joins TRBV7-2 to TRBJ1-2; a possible D gene is TRBD1 (5 bases). Trimming shortened V by 3 bases and J by 2 bases, and 13 bases separated the two germline ends. CDR3 size: 15 residues. CDR1 and CDR2 (germline): SGHTA, FQGNSA. CDR3: CASSFVKEGNYGYTF. The CDR3 DNA reads as TGTGCCAGCAGCTTTGTTAAGGAGGGGAACTATGGCTACACCTTC.

The gene calls are TRBV6-6 and TRBJ2-7; maybe TRBD1 (5 bases). V lost 3 bases, J lost 0 bases, and 12 bases lay in between. The length of the CDR3 is 15 residues. Germline-derived CDR1 and CDR2 are MNHNY and SVGAGI (reference sequence). The CDR3 spells CASSYARASSYEQYF. Written as DNA, the CDR3 is TGTGCCAGCAGTTATGCCAGGGCGAGCTCCTACGAGCAGTACTTC.

The V call is TRBV20-1, the J call TRBJ2-5, with D perhaps matching TRBD1 or TRBD2 (5 bases each). The DNA end favors TRBJ2-7, so the J call may be wrong. CDR3 size: 13 residues. The germline V gene has CDR1 DFQATT and CDR2 SNEGSKA (reference sequence). The CDR3 sequence is CSASRNNGGEQYF. Here the CDR3 DNA reads TGCAGTGCTAGTCGGAATAATGGGGGCGAGCAGTACTTC.

This clonotype was seen ten or more times. J is TRBJ2-3 and V is TRBV6-6; 9 bases are shared with TRBD1. Trimming took 0 bases from V and 4 from J; bases not matched to a gene: 5. This CDR3 is 16 amino acids long. CDR1 is MNHNY and CDR2 is SVGAGI in the germline V gene (reference sequence). CDR3 loop: CASSYSRDRDADTQYF. CDR3 nucleotides: TGTGCCAGCAGTTACTCGCGGGACAGGGATGCAGATACGCAGTATTTT.

The chain recombines TRBV5-1 with TRBJ2-3; TRBD1 is a possible D gene (6 bases). There are 15 residues in the CDR3. V was clipped by 2 bases and J by 0 bases, with 10 bases between them. CDR1 SGHRS and CDR2 YFSETQ come from the germline V gene. CDR3 in amino acids: CASSFDRPSTDTQYF. The DNA for the CDR3 is TGCGCCAGCAGCTTCGACAGGCCCAGCACAGATACGCAGTATTTT.

This clonotype was seen a handful of times. The rearrangement joins TRBV11-3 to TRBJ2-7, with D hard to call. CDR1 SGHNT and CDR2 YENEEA come from the germline V gene. CDR3 length: 12 amino acids. The ends were cut back, 0 bases at V and 4 bases at J, with 4 bases in the middle. The CDR3 bases are TGTGCCAGCAGCTTAGAATGGTACGAGCAGTACTTC. Translation: CASSLEWYEQYF. Full variable domain (rest looked up from reference TRBV11-3 and TRBJ2-7): EAGVVQSPRYKIIEKKQPVAFWCNPISGHNTLYWYLQNLGQGPELLIRYENEEAVDDSQLPKDRFSAERLKGVDSTLKIQPAELGDSAVYLCASSLEWYEQYFGPGTRLTVT.